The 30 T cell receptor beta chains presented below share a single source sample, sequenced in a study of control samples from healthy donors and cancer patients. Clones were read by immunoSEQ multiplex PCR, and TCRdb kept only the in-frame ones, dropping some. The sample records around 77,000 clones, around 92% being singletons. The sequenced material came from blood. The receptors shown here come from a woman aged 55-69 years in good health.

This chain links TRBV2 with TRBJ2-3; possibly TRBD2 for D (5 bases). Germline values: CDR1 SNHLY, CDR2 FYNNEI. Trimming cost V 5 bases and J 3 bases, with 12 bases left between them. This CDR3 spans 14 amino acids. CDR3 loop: CASSTGFTTDTQYF. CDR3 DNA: TGTGCCAGCAGTACGGGGTTTACTACAGATACGCAGTATTTT.

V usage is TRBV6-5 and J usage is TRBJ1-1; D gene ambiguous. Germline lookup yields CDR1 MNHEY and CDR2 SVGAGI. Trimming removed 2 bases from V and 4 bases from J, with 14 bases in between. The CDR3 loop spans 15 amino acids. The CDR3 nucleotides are TGTGCCAGCAGTTACACCCTTGGGGTGAGCACTGAAGCTTTCTTT. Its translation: CASSYTLGVSTEAFF.

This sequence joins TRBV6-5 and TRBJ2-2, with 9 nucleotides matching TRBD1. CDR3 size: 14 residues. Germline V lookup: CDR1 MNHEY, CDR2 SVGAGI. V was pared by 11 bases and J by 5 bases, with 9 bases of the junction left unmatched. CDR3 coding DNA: TGTGCCGGGAGGGACAGGGTGGGAACCGGGGAGCTGTTTTTT. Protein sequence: CAGRDRVGTGELFF.

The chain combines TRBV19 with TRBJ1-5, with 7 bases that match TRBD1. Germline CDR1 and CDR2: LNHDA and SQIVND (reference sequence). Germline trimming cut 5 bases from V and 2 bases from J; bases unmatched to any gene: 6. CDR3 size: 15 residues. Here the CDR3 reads CASSYDRAGNQPQHF. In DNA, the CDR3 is TGTGCCAGTAGTTATGACAGGGCGGGCAATCAGCCCCAGCATTTT.

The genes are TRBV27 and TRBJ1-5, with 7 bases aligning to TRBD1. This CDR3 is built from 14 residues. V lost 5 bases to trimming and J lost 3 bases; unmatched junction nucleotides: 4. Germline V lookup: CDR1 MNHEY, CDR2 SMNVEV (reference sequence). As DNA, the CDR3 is TGTGCCAGCAGTGACGGGACAGACAATCAGCCCCAGCATTTT. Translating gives CASSDGTDNQPQHF.

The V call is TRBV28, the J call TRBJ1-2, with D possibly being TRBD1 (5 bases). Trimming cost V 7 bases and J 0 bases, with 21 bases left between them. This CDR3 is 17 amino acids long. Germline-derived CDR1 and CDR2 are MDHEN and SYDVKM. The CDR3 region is CASTVGGGAPANYGYTF. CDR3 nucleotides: TGTGCCAGCACCGTCGGAGGCGGGGCCCCAGCTAACTATGGCTACACCTTC.

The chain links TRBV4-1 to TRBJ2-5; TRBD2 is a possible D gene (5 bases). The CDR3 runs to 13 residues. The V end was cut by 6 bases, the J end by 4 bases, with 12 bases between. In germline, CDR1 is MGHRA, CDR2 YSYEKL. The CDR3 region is CASSRLSSETQYF. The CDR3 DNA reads TGCGCCAGCAGTCGACTAAGTTCAGAGACCCAGTACTTC.

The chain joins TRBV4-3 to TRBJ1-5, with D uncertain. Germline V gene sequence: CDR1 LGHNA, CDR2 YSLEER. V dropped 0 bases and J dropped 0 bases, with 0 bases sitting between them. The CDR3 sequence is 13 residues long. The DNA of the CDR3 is TGCGCCAGCAGCCAAGATAGCAATCAGCCCCAGCATTTT. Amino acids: CASSQDSNQPQHF.

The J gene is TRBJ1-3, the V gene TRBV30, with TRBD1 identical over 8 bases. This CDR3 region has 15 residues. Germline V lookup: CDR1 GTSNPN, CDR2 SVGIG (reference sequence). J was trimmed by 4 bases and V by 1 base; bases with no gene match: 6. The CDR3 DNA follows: TGTGCCTGGAGTGGTCAGGGGGCGAGAGGAAACACCATATATTTT. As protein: CAWSGQGARGNTIYF.

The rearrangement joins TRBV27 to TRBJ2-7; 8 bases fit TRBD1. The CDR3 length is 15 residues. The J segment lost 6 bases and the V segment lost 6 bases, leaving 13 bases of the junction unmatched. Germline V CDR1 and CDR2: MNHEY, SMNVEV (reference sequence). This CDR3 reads CASRFRLGQGSEQYF. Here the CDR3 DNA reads TGTGCCAGCAGGTTCCGGCTCGGACAGGGTTCCGAGCAGTACTTC.

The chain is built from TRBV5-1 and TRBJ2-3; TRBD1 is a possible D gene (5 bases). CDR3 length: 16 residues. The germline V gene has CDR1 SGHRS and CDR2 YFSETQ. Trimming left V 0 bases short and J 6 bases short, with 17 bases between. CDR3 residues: CASSLEGQGNVDTQYF. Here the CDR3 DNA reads TGCGCCAGCAGCTTGGAGGGGCAGGGAAACGTGGATACGCAGTATTTT.

CDR3 nucleotides: TGTGCCAGCAGTCGTCAGGGCCGCTATGGCTACACCTTC. It is translated as CASSRQGRYGYTF. This chain links TRBV28 with TRBJ1-2, with D tentatively TRBD1 (5 bases). V was shortened by 5 bases and J by 4 bases, with 11 bases between the two germline ends. Germline V gene sequence: CDR1 MDHEN, CDR2 SYDVKM. CDR3 size: 13 residues.

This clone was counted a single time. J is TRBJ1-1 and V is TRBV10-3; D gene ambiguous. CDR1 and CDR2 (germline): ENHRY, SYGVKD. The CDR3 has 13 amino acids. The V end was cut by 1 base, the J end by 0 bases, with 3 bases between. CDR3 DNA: TGTGCCATCAGTGAGTATTTGAACACTGAAGCTTTCTTT. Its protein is CAISEYLNTEAFF.

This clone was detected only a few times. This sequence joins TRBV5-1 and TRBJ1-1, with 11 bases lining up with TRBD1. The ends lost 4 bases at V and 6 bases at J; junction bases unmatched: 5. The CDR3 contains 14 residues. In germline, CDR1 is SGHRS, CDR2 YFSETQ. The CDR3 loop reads CASSPGQGVAEAFF. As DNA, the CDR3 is TGCGCCAGCAGCCCGGGACAGGGGGTCGCTGAAGCTTTCTTT.

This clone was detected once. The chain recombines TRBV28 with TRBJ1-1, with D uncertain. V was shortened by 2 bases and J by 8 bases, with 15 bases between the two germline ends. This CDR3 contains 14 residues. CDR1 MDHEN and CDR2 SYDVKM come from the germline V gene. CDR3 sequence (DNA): TGTGCCAGCAGTTTAGATGGGCGGAGGAGAGAAGCTTTCTTT. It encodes CASSLDGRRREAFF. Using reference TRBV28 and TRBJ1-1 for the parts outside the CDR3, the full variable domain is DVKVTQSSRYLVKRTGEKVFLECVQDMDHENMFWYRQDPGLGLRLIYFSYDVKMKEKGDIPEGYSVSREKKERFSLILESASTNQTSMYLCASSLDGRRREAFFGQGTRLTVV.

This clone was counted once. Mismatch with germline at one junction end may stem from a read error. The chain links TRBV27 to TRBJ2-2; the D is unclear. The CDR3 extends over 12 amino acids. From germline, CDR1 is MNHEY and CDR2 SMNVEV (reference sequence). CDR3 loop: CASSLSPGELFF. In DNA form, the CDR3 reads TGTGCCAGCAGTCTATCACCCGGGGAGCTGTTTTTT.

DNA of the CDR3: TGTGCCATCAGTGAAAACAGGGACGGGGGTGAAAAACTGTTTTTT. Translated: CAISENRDGGEKLFF. The gene calls are TRBV10-3 and TRBJ1-4, with D possibly TRBD1 on 6 matching bases. Germline V gene data show CDR1 as ENHRY and CDR2 as SYGVKD. The CDR3 totals 15 residues. The V end was cut by 3 bases, the J end by 7 bases, with 15 bases between.

As DNA, the CDR3 is TGTGCCAGCAGCGTAGGGAAAAAGGGGAGTTCTTCACCCCTCCACTTT. Translation gives CASSVGKKGSSSPLHF. The chain joins TRBV9 to TRBJ1-6; possible D gene TRBD1, 5 bases. There are 16 residues in the CDR3. Germline CDR1 and CDR2: SGDLS and YYNGEE. Deletions cut 0 bases from V and 9 bases from J, with 16 bases between.

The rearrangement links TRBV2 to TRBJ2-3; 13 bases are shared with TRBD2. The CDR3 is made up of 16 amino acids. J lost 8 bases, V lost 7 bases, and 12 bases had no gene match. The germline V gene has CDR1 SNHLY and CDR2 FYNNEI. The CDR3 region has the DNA TGTGCCAGCATGCAGGGACTAGCGGGATGGGCCAGTACGCAGTATTTT. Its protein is CASMQGLAGWASTQYF.

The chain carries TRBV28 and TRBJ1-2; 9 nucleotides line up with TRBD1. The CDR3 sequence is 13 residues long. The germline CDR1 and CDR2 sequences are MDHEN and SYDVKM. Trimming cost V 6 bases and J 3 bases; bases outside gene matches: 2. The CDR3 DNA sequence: TGTGCCAGCAGGGGACAGGGTGACTATGGCTACACCTTC. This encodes CASRGQGDYGYTF.

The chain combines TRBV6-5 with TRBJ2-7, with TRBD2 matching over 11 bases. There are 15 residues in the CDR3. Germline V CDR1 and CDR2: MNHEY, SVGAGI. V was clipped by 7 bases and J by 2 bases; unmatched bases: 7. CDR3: CASTTGTSGTYEQYF. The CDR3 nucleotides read TGTGCCAGCACAACCGGGACTAGCGGTACCTACGAGCAGTACTTC.

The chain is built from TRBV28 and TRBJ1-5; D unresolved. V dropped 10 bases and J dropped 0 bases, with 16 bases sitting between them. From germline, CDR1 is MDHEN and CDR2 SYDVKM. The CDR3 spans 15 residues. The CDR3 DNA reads TGTGCCACCTTCCGAGGGAGGTCTAGCAATCAGCCCCAGCATTTT. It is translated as CATFRGRSSNQPQHF.

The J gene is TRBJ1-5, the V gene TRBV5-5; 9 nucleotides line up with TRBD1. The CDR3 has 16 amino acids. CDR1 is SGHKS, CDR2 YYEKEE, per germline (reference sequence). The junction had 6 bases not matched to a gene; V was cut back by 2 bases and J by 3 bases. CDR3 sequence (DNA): TGTGCCAGCAGCTTACAGACAGGGGGAAACAATCAGCCCCAGCATTTT. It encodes CASSLQTGGNNQPQHF.

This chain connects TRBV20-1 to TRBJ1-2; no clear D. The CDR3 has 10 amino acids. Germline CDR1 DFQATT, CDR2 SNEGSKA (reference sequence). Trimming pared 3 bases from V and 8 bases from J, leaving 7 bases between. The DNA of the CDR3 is TGCAGTGCTAGTCTTCAAGGCTACACCTTC. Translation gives CSASLQGYTF.

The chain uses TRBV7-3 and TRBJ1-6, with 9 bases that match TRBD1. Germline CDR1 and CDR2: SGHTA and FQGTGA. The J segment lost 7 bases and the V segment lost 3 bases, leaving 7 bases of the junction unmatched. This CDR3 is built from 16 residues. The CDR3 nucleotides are TGTGCCAGCAGCTTGGGACAGGGTGGTTTAAATTCACCCCTCCACTTT. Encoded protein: CASSLGQGGLNSPLHF.

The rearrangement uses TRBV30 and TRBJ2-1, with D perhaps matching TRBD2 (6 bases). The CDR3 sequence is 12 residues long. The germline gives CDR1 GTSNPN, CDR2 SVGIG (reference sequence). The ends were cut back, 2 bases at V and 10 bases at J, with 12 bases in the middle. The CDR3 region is CAWSRGGAEQFF. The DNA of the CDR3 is TGTGCCTGGAGTCGAGGCGGGGCCGAGCAGTTCTTC.

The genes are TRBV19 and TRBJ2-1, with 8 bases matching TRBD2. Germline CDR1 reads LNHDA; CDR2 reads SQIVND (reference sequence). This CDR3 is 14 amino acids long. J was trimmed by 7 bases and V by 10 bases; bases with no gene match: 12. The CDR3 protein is CATHLGSGINEQFF. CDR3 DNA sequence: TGTGCCACCCATCTCGGTAGCGGGATAAATGAGCAGTTCTTC. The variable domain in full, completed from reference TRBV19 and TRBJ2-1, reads DGGITQSPKYLFRKEGQNVTLSCEQNLNHDAMYWYRQDPGQGLRLIYYSQIVNDFQKGDIAEGYSVSREKKESFPLTVTSAQKNPTAFYLCATHLGSGINEQFFGPGTRLTVL.

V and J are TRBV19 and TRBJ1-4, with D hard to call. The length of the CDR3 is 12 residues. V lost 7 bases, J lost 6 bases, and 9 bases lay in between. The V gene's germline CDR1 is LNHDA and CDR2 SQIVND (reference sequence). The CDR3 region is CASNRRDEKLFF. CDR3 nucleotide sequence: TGTGCCAGTAATCGGAGGGATGAAAAACTGTTTTTT. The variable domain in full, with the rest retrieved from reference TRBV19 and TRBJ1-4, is DGGITQSPKYLFRKEGQNVTLSCEQNLNHDAMYWYRQDPGQGLRLIYYSQIVNDFQKGDIAEGYSVSREKKESFPLTVTSAQKNPTAFYLCASNRRDEKLFFGSGTQLSVL.

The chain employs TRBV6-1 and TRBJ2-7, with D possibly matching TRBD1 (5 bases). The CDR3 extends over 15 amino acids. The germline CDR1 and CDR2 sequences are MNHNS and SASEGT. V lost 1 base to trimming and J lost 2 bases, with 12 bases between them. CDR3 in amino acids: CASSEDRMSPYEQYF. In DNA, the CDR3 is TGTGCCAGCAGTGAAGACAGGATGAGCCCCTACGAGCAGTACTTC.

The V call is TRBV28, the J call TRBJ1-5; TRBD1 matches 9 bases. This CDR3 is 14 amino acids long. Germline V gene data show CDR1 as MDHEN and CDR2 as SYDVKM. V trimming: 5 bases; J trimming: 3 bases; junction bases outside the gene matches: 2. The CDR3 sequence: CASSTGGPNQPQHF. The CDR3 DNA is TGTGCCAGCAGTACAGGGGGCCCCAATCAGCCCCAGCATTTT.